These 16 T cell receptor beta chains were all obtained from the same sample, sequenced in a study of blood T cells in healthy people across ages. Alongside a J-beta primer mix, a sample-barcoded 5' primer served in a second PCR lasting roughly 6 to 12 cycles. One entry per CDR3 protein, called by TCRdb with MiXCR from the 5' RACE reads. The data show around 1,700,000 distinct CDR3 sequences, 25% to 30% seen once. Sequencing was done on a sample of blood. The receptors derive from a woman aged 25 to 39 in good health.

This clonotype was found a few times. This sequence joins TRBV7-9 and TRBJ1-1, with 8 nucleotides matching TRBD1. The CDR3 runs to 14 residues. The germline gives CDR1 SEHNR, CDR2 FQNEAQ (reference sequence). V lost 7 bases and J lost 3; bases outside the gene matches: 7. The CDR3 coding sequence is TGTGCCAGCAACGAGAACAGGGGGGACACTGAAGCTTTCTTT. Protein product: CASNENRGDTEAFF.

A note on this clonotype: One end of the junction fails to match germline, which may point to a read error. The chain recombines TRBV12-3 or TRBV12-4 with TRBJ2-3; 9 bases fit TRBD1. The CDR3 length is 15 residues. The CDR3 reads CASRKTGGGADAQYF. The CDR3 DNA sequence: TGTGCCAGCAGAAAAACAGGGGGCGGCGCAGATGCGCAGTATTTT.

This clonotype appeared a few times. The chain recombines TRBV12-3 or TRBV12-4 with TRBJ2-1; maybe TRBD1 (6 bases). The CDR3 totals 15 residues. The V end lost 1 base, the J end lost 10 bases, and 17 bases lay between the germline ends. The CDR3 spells CASSLVRVGAGEQFF. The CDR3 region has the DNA TGTGCCAGCAGTTTAGTCCGTGTGGGGGCAGGGGAGCAGTTCTTC.

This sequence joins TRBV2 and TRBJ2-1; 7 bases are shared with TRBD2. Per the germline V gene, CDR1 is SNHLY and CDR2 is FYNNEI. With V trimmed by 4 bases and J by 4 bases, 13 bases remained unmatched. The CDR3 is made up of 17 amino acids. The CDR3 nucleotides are TGTGCCAGCAGTGCTAGAGGCGGGAGTGGGATATACAATGAGCAGTTCTTC. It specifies CASSARGGSGIYNEQFF.

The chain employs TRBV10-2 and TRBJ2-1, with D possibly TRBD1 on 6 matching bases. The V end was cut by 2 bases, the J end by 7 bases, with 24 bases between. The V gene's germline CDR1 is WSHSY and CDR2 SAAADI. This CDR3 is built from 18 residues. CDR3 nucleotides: TGCGCCAGCAGTGAGGGGGCGCAGGGGCCTCCTGAATGGAATGAGCAGTTCTTC. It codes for CASSEGAQGPPEWNEQFF.

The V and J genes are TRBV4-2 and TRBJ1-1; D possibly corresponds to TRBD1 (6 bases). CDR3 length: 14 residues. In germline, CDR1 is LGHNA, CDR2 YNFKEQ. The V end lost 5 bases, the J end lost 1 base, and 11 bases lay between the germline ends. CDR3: CASSAQGQNTEAFF. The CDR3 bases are TGTGCCAGCAGCGCCCAGGGGCAGAACACTGAAGCTTTCTTT.

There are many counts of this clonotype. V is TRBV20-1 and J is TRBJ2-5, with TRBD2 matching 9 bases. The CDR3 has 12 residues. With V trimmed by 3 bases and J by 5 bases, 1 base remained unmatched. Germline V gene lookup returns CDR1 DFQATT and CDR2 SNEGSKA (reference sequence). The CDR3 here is CSASLAGETQYF. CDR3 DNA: TGCAGTGCTAGCCTAGCGGGGGAGACCCAGTACTTC.

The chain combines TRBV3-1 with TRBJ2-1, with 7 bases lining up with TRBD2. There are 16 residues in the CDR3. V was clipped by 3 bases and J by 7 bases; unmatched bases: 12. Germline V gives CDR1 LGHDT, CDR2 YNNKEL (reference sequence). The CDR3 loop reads CASSQEPGRAGNEQFF. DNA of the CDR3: TGTGCCAGCAGCCAGGAACCAGGGAGGGCCGGGAATGAGCAGTTCTTC.

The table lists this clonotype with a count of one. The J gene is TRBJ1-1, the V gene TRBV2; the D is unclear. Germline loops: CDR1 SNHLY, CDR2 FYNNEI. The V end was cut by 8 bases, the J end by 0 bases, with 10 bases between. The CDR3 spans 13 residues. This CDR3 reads CASCRGMNTEAFF. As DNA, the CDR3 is TGTGCCAGCTGTCGGGGAATGAACACTGAAGCTTTCTTT.

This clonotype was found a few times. CDR3 DNA sequence: TGTGCCAGCAGCGCCGGGGGGTCAGATACGCAGTATTTT. Protein: CASSAGGSDTQYF. The chain employs TRBV7-3 and TRBJ2-3; 7 bases match TRBD2. The J segment lost 4 bases and the V segment lost 5 bases, leaving 3 bases of the junction unmatched. The germline V gene has CDR1 SGHTA and CDR2 FQGTGA. The CDR3 loop spans 13 amino acids.

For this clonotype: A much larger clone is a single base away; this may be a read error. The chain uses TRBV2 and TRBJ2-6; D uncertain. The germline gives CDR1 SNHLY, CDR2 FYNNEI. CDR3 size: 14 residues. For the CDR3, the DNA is TGTGCCAGCAGGGAAGCCTCTGGGGCCAACGTCCTGACTTTC. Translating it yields CASREASGANVLTF.

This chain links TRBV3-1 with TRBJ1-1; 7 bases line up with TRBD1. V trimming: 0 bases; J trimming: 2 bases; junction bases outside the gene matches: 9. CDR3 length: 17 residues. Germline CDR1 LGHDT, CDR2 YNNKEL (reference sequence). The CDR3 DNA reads TGTGCCAGCAGCCAAGAAGCCATACGGACAGGCAACACTGAAGCTTTCTTT. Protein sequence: CASSQEAIRTGNTEAFF. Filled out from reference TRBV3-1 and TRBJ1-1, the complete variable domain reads DTAVSQTPKYLVTQMGNDKSIKCEQNLGHDTMYWYKQDSKKFLKIMFSYNNKELIINETVPNRFSPKSPDKAHLNLHINSLELGDSAVYFCASSQEAIRTGNTEAFFGQGTRLTVV.

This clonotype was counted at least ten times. The chain's CDR3 is CASSYSRLAGVISYEQYF. CDR3 nucleotides: TGTGCCAGCAGTTACAGTCGGCTAGCGGGAGTAATATCCTACGAGCAGTACTTC. This sequence joins TRBV6-2 or TRBV6-3 and TRBJ2-7; 10 nucleotides line up with TRBD2. The CDR3 contains 18 residues. The junction had 11 bases not matched to a gene; V was cut back by 2 bases and J by 1 base. Germline assignment: CDR1 MNHEY and CDR2 SVGEGT.

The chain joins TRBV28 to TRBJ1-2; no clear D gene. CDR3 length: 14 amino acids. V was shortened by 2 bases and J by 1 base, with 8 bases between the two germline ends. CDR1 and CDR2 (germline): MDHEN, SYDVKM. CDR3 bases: TGTGCCAGCAGTTTAAGCAGCCTTAACTATGGCTACACCTTC. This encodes CASSLSSLNYGYTF.

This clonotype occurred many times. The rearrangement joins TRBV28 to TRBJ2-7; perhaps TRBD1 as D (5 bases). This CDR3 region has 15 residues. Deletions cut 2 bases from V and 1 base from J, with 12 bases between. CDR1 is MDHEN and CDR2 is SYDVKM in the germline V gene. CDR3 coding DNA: TGTGCCAGCAGTTTACCCTCGGACATGTCCTACGAGCAGTACTTC. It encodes CASSLPSDMSYEQYF.

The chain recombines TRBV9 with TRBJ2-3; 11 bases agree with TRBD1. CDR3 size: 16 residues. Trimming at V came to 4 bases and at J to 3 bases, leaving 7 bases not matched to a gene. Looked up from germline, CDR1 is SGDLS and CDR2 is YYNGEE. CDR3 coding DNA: TGTGCCAGCAGCCCTCATGGGACAGGGGGTACAGATACGCAGTATTTT. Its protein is CASSPHGTGGTDTQYF.